This T cell receptor (beta chain) was obtained from a study of cytomegalovirus exposure and HLA in healthy donors. Study-wide findings and caveats: In a later analysis, DRB1 alleles had the most associated TCRs; HLA-C alleles the fewest.

60 Vbeta and 13 Jbeta primers were used in PCR. Assay used: immunoSEQ multiplex PCR; TCRdb lists only in-frame clones, some missing. The data hold 100,000 or so clones, with 74% observed a single time. This clone turned up a few times. The antigen is unknown. The germline V gene encodes CDR1 LNHNV and CDR2 YYDKDF (reference sequence). The CDR3 has 13 amino acids. The V end lost 4 bases, the J end lost 7 bases, and 13 bases lay between the germline ends. The clonotype comes from a human donor in good health. The chain employs TRBV15 and TRBJ1-1; D remains ambiguous. Sequenced input: PBMCs. The CDR3 nucleotides are TGTGCCACCAGCATCGGGAGGGAGTTTGAAGCTTTCTTT. This sequence encodes CATSIGREFEAFF.